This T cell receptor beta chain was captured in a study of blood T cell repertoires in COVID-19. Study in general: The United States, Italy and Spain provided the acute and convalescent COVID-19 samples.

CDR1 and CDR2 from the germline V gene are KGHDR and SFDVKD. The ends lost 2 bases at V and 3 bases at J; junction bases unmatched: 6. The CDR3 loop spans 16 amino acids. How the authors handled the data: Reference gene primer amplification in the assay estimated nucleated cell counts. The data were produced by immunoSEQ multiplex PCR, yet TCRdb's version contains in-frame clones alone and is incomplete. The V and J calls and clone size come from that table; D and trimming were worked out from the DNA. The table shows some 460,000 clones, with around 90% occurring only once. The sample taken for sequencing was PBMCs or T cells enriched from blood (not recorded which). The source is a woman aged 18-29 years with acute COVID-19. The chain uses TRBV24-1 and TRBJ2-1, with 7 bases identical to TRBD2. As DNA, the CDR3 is TGTGCCACCAGTGATTCGCAGCGGGGTAACTACAATGAGCAGTTCTTC. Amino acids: CATSDSQRGNYNEQFF.